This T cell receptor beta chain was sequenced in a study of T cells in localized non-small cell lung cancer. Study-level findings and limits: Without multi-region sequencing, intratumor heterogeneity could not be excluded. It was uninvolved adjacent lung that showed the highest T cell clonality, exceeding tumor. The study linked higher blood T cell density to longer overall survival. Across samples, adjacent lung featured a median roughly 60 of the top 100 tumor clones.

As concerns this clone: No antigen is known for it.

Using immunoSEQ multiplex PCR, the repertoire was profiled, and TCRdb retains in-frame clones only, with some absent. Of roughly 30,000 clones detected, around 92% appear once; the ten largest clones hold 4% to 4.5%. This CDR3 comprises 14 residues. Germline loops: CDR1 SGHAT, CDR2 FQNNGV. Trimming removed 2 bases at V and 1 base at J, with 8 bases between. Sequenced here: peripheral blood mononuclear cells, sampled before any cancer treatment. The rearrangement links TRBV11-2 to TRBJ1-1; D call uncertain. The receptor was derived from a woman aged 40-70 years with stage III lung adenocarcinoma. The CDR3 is CASSLSVSNTEAFF. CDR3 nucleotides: TGTGCCAGCAGCTTATCTGTCTCGAACACTGAAGCTTTCTTT.